The 26 T cell receptor beta chains reported below all come from one sample, sequenced in a study of blood T cell repertoires in COVID-19. Produced via immunoSEQ multiplex PCR; TCRdb's table is partial and in-frame only. The table lists some 56,000 clones, 80% to 90% of them singletons, with more than 15% in the top ten. Material: peripheral blood. Receptor source: a human donor in a cohort sampled during active COVID-19.

The rearrangement links TRBV7-9 to TRBJ1-5; 12 nucleotides line up with TRBD1. V lost 2 bases to trimming and J lost 0 bases; unmatched junction nucleotides: 5. This CDR3 has 18 residues. CDR1 and CDR2 from the germline V gene are SEHNR and FQNEAQ (reference sequence). The CDR3 sequence: CASSLRDRGLYSNQPQHF. CDR3 DNA: TGTGCCAGCAGCTTAAGGGACAGGGGGCTATATAGCAATCAGCCCCAGCATTTT.

The rearrangement links TRBV7-2 to TRBJ2-3; TRBD2 aligns across 9 bases. The CDR3 length is 13 residues. Germline trimming cut 10 bases from V and 1 base from J; bases unmatched to any gene: 3. Germline V gene lookup returns CDR1 SGHTA and CDR2 FQGNSA. The CDR3 coding sequence is TGTGCCAACGAGCGGGGGGGCACAGATACGCAGTATTTT. Residues: CANERGGTDTQYF.

This clone was picked up one time. The chain joins TRBV6-5 to TRBJ1-1, with TRBD1 identical over 7 bases. With V trimmed by 4 bases and J by 0 bases, 2 bases remained unmatched. CDR3 length: 14 residues. Germline V gene lookup returns CDR1 MNHEY and CDR2 SVGAGI. In DNA form, the CDR3 reads TGTGCCAGCAGTTTGGGACAGCTGAACACTGAAGCTTTCTTT. Its translation is CASSLGQLNTEAFF.

The chain uses TRBV7-9 and TRBJ1-1; the D gene is possibly TRBD1 (5 bases). V shed 5 bases and J shed 6 bases, with 16 bases lying between them. The CDR3 runs 14 residues. Germline V gene data show CDR1 as SEHNR and CDR2 as FQNEAQ (reference sequence). CDR3 nucleotides: TGTGCCAGCAGCCCCCCGGGGGTCAAGGCTGAAGCTTTCTTT. Its translation is CASSPPGVKAEAFF.

The chain combines TRBV6-5 with TRBJ1-3; 8 bases are a match to TRBD1. V trimming: 5 bases; J trimming: 0 bases; junction bases outside the gene matches: 3. Looked up from germline, CDR1 is MNHEY and CDR2 is SVGAGI. CDR3 length: 15 residues. The CDR3 sequence: CASSPGQGSGNTIYF. The DNA for the CDR3 is TGTGCCAGCAGTCCCGGACAGGGCTCTGGAAACACCATATATTTT.

The chain links TRBV24-1 to TRBJ2-7; 8 bases agree with TRBD1. CDR1 is KGHDR, CDR2 SFDVKD, per germline. The CDR3 totals 15 residues. With V trimmed by 3 bases and J by 0 bases, 3 bases remained unmatched. The CDR3 spells CATSDLQGASYEQYF. As DNA, the CDR3 is TGTGCCACCAGTGATCTCCAGGGGGCCTCCTACGAGCAGTACTTC.

The chain is built from TRBV7-9 and TRBJ2-3; D not resolved. Trimming removed 5 bases at V and 3 bases at J, with 15 bases between. This CDR3 spans 15 amino acids. Germline CDR1 is SEHNR and CDR2 is FQNEAQ (reference sequence). CDR3 DNA: TGTGCCAGCAGCCAAGAGAGGCAAATGACAGATACGCAGTATTTT. It translates to CASSQERQMTDTQYF.

This clone was detected only a few times. This chain uses TRBV7-9 with TRBJ2-6; 10 bases map to TRBD1. J gave up 1 base and V 4 bases, and 10 bases lay outside the gene matches. CDR1 is SEHNR and CDR2 is FQNEAQ in the germline V gene (reference sequence). The CDR3 is 19 amino acids. The CDR3 loop reads CASSSSRTGGLSGANVLTF. In DNA, the CDR3 is TGTGCCAGCAGCTCCTCCCGGACAGGGGGACTTTCTGGGGCCAACGTCCTGACTTTC.

The chain joins TRBV6-2 or TRBV6-3 to TRBJ1-5; D is possibly TRBD1 (5 bases). CDR1 MNHEY and CDR2 SVGEGT come from the germline V gene. Trimming stripped 2 bases from V and 0 bases from J, with 14 bases between. This CDR3 spans 17 amino acids. Written as DNA, the CDR3 is TGTGCCAGCAGTTACGGGCAGGGACTATATAGCAATCAGCCCCAGCATTTT. Its protein is CASSYGQGLYSNQPQHF.

The rearrangement links TRBV6-5 to TRBJ1-2; a weak D match, TRBD1 (5 bases). The V gene lost 6 bases and the J gene lost 2 bases, with 10 bases spanning the gap. The CDR3 totals 13 residues. Germline V gene data show CDR1 as MNHEY and CDR2 as SVGAGI. The CDR3 region is CASRRTLNYGYTF. The CDR3 DNA reads as TGTGCCAGCAGGCGGACACTAAACTATGGCTACACCTTC.

J is TRBJ1-3 and V is TRBV7-9; 8 positions match TRBD1. The CDR3 totals 16 residues. Trimming cost V 5 bases and J 1 base; bases outside gene matches: 7. Germline CDR1 SEHNR, CDR2 FQNEAQ (reference sequence). The CDR3 sequence: CASSATGQVSGNTIYF. In nucleotides, the CDR3 is TGTGCCAGCAGCGCAACGGGACAGGTGTCTGGAAACACCATATATTTT.

The chain couples TRBV3-1 (or the pseudogene TRBV3-2) to TRBJ2-7; possibly TRBD2 for D (5 bases). V gave up 0 bases and J gave up 5 bases, with 17 bases separating them. The CDR3 has 16 amino acids. Germline assignment: CDR1 LGHDT and CDR2 YNNKEL (reference sequence). The CDR3 DNA follows: TGTGCCAGCAGCCAAGATACTAGTAGAATAAAAGACGAGCAGTACTTC. Encoded protein: CASSQDTSRIKDEQYF.

The genes are TRBV11-3 and TRBJ1-3, with D perhaps TRBD1 (5 bases). Looked up from germline, CDR1 is SGHNT and CDR2 is YENEEA. Trimming took off 7 bases at V and 2 bases at J, with 15 bases between the two ends. The CDR3 sequence is 15 residues long. Written as DNA, the CDR3 is TGTGCCAGCACCACAGCCAGGGCAACTGGAAACACCATATATTTT. This encodes CASTTARATGNTIYF.

The V and J genes are TRBV15 and TRBJ1-2, with 10 bases lining up with TRBD1. With 4 bases clipped from V and 5 bases from J, the junction kept 10 bases outside the gene matches. CDR1 is LNHNV, CDR2 YYDKDF, per germline (reference sequence). The CDR3 loop spans 16 amino acids. The CDR3 DNA follows: TGTGCCACCAGCACCCTTGACAGGGGGCGCGGGTATGGCTACACCTTC. This codes for CATSTLDRGRGYGYTF.

This chain joins TRBV5-4 and TRBJ2-5; D unclear. Per the germline V gene, CDR1 is SGHNT and CDR2 is YYREEE (reference sequence). V lost 4 bases, J lost 0 bases, and 4 bases lay in between. This CDR3 contains 12 residues. Here the CDR3 DNA reads TGTGCCAGCAGCGTCGACCAAGAGACCCAGTACTTC. Translation: CASSVDQETQYF.

This clone was picked up one time. This chain joins TRBV19 and TRBJ2-4; the D gene is possibly TRBD1 (6 bases). CDR1 LNHDA and CDR2 SQIVND come from the germline V gene (reference sequence). The CDR3 runs 15 residues. Trimming took 6 bases from V and 7 from J, leaving 19 bases between them. In DNA form, the CDR3 reads TGTGCCAGTAGCATAACCCCGACAGGACGGAACATTCAGTACTTC. As protein: CASSITPTGRNIQYF. The full variable domain, in which reference TRBV19 and TRBJ2-4 provide the parts outside the CDR3, is DGGITQSPKYLFRKEGQNVTLSCEQNLNHDAMYWYRQDPGQGLRLIYYSQIVNDFQKGDIAEGYSVSREKKESFPLTVTSAQKNPTAFYLCASSITPTGRNIQYFGAGTRLSVL.

This chain joins TRBV6-6 and TRBJ1-5; D call uncertain. Trimming removed 6 bases at V and 6 bases at J, with 9 bases between. The CDR3 extends over 12 amino acids. Germline CDR1 is MNHNY and CDR2 is SVGAGI (reference sequence). DNA of the CDR3: TGTGCCAGCAGCCCGGGAAGTCAGCCCCAGCATTTT. Its translation is CASSPGSQPQHF.

The rearrangement uses TRBV18 and TRBJ1-4; D not certain. CDR1 is KGHSH, CDR2 LQKENI, per germline. This CDR3 spans 11 amino acids. Trimming stripped 4 bases from V and 5 bases from J, with 2 bases between. The CDR3 region is CASSLNEKLFF. The CDR3 DNA reads TGTGCCAGCTCACTAAATGAAAAACTGTTTTTT.

The chain is built from TRBV3-1 (or the pseudogene TRBV3-2) and TRBJ1-3, with unresolved D. V was shortened by 4 bases and J by 7 bases, with 14 bases between the two germline ends. The CDR3 sequence is 14 residues long. Germline V gene data show CDR1 as LGHDT and CDR2 as YNNKEL (reference sequence). Here the CDR3 DNA reads TGTGCCAGCAGCCTCGCCGGCATCAGGAACACCATATATTTT. Protein product: CASSLAGIRNTIYF.

The V and J genes are TRBV4-1 and TRBJ2-5; possibly TRBD1 for D (6 bases). The CDR3 covers 16 residues. Germline CDR1 and CDR2: MGHRA and YSYEKL. V gave up 0 bases and J gave up 4 bases, with 15 bases separating them. The CDR3 region is CASSQDRTELLETQYF. The CDR3 region has the DNA TGCGCCAGCAGCCAAGACCGGACAGAGCTATTAGAGACCCAGTACTTC.

The rearrangement links TRBV6-1 to TRBJ1-5; TRBD1 aligns across 11 bases. The V segment lost 1 base and the J segment 5 bases; nucleotides outside the gene matches: 4. There are 16 residues in the CDR3. The germline gives CDR1 MNHNS, CDR2 SASEGT. CDR3 loop: CASSEVGTGGYQPQHF. For the CDR3, the DNA is TGTGCCAGCAGTGAAGTGGGGACAGGGGGTTATCAGCCCCAGCATTTT.

J is TRBJ2-1 and V is TRBV5-1, with D possibly being TRBD2 (7 bases). Germline V gene lookup returns CDR1 SGHRS and CDR2 YFSETQ. The CDR3 is made up of 15 amino acids. Trimming stripped 0 bases from V and 10 bases from J, with 17 bases between. CDR3 coding DNA: TGCGCCAGCAGCTTGGATGGGGGGGCCCTCGGGGAGCAGTTCTTC. This sequence encodes CASSLDGGALGEQFF.

J is TRBJ2-2 and V is TRBV27; 7 bases fit TRBD1. V gave up 5 bases and J gave up 8 bases; unmatched junction bases: 14. The CDR3 is 16 residues long. Germline CDR1 reads MNHEY; CDR2 reads SMNVEV (reference sequence). CDR3 sequence reads: CASSLTGFGLSGELFF. The CDR3 DNA is TGTGCCAGCAGTCTGACAGGGTTTGGGCTTAGTGGGGAGCTGTTTTTT.

CDR3 residues: CASSVDGGRTDTQYF. In nucleotides, the CDR3 is TGTGCCAGCAGCGTAGACGGAGGACGCACAGATACGCAGTATTTT. V usage is TRBV9 and J usage is TRBJ2-3; a weak D match, TRBD2 (5 bases). This CDR3 has 15 amino acids. Trimming removed 0 bases at V and 1 base at J, with 9 bases between. From germline, CDR1 is SGDLS and CDR2 YYNGEE.

The chain employs TRBV19 and TRBJ2-2; 8 bases agree with TRBD1. The trim removed 3 bases at V and 7 bases at J, leaving 7 bases unmatched. The CDR3 is 15 amino acids. The germline V gene has CDR1 LNHDA and CDR2 SQIVND (reference sequence). CDR3 sequence reads: CASSISSGGFGELFF. The CDR3 bases are TGTGCCAGTAGTATTAGTTCAGGGGGCTTCGGGGAGCTGTTTTTT. Drawing the rest from reference TRBV19 and TRBJ2-2, the complete variable domain is DGGITQSPKYLFRKEGQNVTLSCEQNLNHDAMYWYRQDPGQGLRLIYYSQIVNDFQKGDIAEGYSVSREKKESFPLTVTSAQKNPTAFYLCASSISSGGFGELFFGEGSRLTVL.

The J gene is TRBJ2-2, the V gene TRBV4-3, with TRBD1 matching over 8 bases. V trimming: 4 bases; J trimming: 3 bases; junction bases outside the gene matches: 10. The CDR3 totals 17 residues. Per germline, CDR1 LGHNA and CDR2 YSLEER. CDR3: CASSRGVVDRDTGELFF. The CDR3 region has the DNA TGCGCCAGCAGCCGAGGGGTGGTGGACAGGGACACCGGGGAGCTGTTTTTT.